This T cell receptor beta chain derives from a study of monozygotic twins with inflammatory bowel disease. cDNA for each sample came from eight separate reactions. TCRdb re-called the 5' RACE reads, yielding one record per CDR3 amino acid sequence without DNA. In total, the table holds around 410,000 distinct CDR3 sequences. The study's findings and limits: Findings did not support one strong IBD-associated signal or clonotype. Repertoire likeness was no different across concordant and discordant twins, perhaps owing to restricted power.

Skipping T cell sorting, the study isolated total RNA directly from whole blood. As regards this clonotype: Antigen: not known.

The CDR3 contains 15 residues. Germline V gene lookup returns CDR1 SQVTM and CDR2 ANQGSEA. The receptor was isolated from a human donor with ulcerative colitis or Crohn's disease, or a healthy co-twin of an affected twin (not recorded which). The chain links TRBV29-1 to TRBJ2-2; the D gene TCRdb calls, TRBD2, cannot be checked with no DNA. The material sequenced was blood. The CDR3 here is CSATLGTPNTGELFF.